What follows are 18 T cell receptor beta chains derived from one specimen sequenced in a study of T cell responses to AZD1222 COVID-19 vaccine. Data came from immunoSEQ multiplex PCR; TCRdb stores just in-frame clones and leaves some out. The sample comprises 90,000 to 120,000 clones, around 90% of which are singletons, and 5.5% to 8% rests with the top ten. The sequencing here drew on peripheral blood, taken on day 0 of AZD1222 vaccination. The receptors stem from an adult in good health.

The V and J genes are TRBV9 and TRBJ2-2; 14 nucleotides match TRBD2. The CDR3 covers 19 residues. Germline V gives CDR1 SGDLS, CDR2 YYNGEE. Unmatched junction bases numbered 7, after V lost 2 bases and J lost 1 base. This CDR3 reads CASSVGTSGRRKNTGELFF. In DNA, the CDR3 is TGTGCCAGCAGCGTGGGGACTAGCGGGAGACGGAAGAACACCGGGGAGCTGTTTTTT.

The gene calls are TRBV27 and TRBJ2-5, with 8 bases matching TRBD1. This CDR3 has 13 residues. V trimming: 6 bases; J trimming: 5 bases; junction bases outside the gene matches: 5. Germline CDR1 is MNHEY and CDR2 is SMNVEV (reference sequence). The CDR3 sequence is CASRAQGDETQYF. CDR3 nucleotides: TGTGCCAGCAGGGCACAGGGGGATGAGACCCAGTACTTC.

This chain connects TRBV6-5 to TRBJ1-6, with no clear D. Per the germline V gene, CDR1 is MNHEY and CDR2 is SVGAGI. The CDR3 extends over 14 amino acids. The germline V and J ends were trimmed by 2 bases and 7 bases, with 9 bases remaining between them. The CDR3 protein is CASSYGRRNSPLHF. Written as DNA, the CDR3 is TGTGCCAGCAGTTACGGCAGGAGAAATTCACCCCTCCACTTT.

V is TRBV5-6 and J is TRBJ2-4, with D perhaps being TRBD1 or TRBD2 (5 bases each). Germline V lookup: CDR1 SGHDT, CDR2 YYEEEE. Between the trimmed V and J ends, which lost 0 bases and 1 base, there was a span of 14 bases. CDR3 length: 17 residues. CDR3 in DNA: TGTGCCAGCAGCTTGGCGTGGGGGAAAGGGGCCAAAAACATTCAGTACTTC. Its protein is CASSLAWGKGAKNIQYF.

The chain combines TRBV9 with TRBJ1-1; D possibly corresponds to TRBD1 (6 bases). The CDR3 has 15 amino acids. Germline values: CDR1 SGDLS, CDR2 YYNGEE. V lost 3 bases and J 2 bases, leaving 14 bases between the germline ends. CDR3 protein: CASSDGGGGNTEAFF. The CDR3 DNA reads TGTGCCAGCAGCGACGGAGGGGGAGGAAACACTGAAGCTTTCTTT.

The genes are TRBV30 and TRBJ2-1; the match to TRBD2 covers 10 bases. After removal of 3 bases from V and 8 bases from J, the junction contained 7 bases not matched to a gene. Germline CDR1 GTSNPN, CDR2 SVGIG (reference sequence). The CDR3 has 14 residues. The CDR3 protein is CAWSAPSGRHEQFF. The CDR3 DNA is TGTGCCTGGAGCGCGCCTAGCGGGAGACATGAGCAGTTCTTC.

The DNA of the CDR3 is TGTGCCAGCAAGGGAGGAGAGTTAGGAGCTTTCTTT. The encoded protein is CASKGGELGAFF. The chain couples TRBV28 to TRBJ1-1; D is uncertain. This CDR3 has 12 amino acids. Looked up from germline, CDR1 is MDHEN and CDR2 is SYDVKM. Trimming left V 7 bases short and J 10 bases short, with 16 bases between.

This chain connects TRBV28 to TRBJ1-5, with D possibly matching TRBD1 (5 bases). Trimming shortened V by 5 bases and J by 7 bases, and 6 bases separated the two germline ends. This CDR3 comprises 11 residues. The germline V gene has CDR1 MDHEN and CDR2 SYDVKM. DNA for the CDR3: TGTGCCAGCAGTGGGGACCAGCCCCAGCATTTT. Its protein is CASSGDQPQHF.

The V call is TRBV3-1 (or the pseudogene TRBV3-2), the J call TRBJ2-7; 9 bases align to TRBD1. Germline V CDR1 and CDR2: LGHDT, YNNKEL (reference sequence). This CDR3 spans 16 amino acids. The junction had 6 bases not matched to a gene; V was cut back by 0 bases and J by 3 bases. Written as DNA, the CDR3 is TGTGCCAGCAGCCAAGACCCCACGGGACAGGGCTACGAGCAGTACTTC. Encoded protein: CASSQDPTGQGYEQYF.

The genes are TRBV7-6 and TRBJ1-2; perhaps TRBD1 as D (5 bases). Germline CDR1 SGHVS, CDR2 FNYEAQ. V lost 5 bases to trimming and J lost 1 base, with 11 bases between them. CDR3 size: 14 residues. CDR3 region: CASSQRDGNYGYTF. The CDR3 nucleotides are TGTGCCAGCAGCCAAAGGGACGGTAACTATGGCTACACCTTC. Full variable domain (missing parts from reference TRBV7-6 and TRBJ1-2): GAGVSQSPRYKVTKRGQDVALRCDPISGHVSLYWYRQALGQGPEFLTYFNYEAQQDKSGLPNDRFSAERPEGSISTLTIQRTEQRDSAMYRCASSQRDGNYGYTFGSGTRLTVV.

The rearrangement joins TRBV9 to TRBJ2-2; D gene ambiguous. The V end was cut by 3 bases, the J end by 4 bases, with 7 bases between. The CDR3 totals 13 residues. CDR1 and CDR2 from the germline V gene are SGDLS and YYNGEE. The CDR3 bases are TGTGCCAGCAGCGCGGGTTTCACCGGGGAGCTGTTTTTT. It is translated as CASSAGFTGELFF.

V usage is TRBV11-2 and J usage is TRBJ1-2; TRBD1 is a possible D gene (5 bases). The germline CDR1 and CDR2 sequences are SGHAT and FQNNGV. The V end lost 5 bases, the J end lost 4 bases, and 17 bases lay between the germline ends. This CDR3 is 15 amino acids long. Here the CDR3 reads CASSQIRAPGYGYTF. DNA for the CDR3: TGTGCCAGCAGCCAGATCAGGGCCCCTGGCTATGGCTACACCTTC.

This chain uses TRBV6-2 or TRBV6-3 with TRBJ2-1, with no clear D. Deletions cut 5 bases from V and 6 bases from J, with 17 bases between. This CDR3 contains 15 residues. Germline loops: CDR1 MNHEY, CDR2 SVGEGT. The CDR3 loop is CASSPRAAMGNEQFF. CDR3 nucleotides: TGTGCCAGCAGTCCCCGGGCAGCTATGGGCAATGAGCAGTTCTTC.

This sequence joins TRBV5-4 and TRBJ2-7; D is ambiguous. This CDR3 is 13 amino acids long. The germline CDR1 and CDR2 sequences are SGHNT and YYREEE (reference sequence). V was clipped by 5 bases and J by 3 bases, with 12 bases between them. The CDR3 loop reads CASRPGQSYEQYF. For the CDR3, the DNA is TGTGCCAGCAGACCCGGGCAGAGCTACGAGCAGTACTTC.

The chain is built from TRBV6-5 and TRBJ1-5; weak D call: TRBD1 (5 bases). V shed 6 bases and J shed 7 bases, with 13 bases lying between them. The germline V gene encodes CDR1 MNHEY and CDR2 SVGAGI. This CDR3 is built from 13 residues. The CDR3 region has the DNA TGTGCCAGCAGGGCGGGAGGGGCCCAGCCCCAGCATTTT. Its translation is CASRAGGAQPQHF.

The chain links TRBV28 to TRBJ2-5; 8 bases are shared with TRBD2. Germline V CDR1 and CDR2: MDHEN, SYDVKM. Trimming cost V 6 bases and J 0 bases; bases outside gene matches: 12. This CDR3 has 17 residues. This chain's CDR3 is CASSHSGGGEYQETQYF. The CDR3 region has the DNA TGTGCCAGCAGCCACTCGGGGGGGGGCGAGTACCAAGAGACCCAGTACTTC.

The CDR3 spells CASLGNTDTQYF. The CDR3 nucleotides read TGCGCCAGCCTCGGCAACACAGATACGCAGTATTTT. This sequence joins TRBV5-1 and TRBJ2-3, with unresolved D. The germline V gene encodes CDR1 SGHRS and CDR2 YFSETQ. The CDR3 is 12 residues long. The germline V and J ends were trimmed by 7 bases and 2 bases, with 8 bases remaining between them.

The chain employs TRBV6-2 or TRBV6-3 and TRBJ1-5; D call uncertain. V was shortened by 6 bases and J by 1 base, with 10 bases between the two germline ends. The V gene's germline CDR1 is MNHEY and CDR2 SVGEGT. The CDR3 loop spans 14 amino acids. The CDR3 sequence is CASSWDRSNQPQHF. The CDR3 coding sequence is TGTGCCAGCAGCTGGGATAGAAGCAATCAGCCCCAGCATTTT.